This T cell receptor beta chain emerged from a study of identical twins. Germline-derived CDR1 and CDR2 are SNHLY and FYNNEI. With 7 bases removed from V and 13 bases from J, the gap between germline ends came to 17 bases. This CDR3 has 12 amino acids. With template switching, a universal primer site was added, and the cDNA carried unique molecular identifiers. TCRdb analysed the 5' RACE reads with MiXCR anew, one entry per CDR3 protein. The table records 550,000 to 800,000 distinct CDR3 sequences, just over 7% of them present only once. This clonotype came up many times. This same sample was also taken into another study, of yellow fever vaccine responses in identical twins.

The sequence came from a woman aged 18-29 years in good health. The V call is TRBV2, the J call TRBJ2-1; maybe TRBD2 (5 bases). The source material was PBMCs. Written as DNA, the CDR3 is TGTGCCAGCAAGGCTCCGGCGGGCTCCCAGTTCTTC. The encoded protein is CASKAPAGSQFF.